This passage covers 9 T cell receptor beta chains from one sample sequenced in a study of blood T cell repertoires in COVID-19. TCRdb's copy holds only in-frame clones and misses some; the assay was immunoSEQ multiplex PCR. The profile shows some 290,000 clones, about nine tenths of them singletons. Source material: peripheral blood. The receptors stem from a woman aged 45-65 years who had recovered from COVID-19.

V gene TRBV30 combines with J gene TRBJ1-2; D is perhaps TRBD1 (5 bases). This CDR3 spans 15 amino acids. The V end lost 0 bases, the J end lost 8 bases, and 19 bases lay between the germline ends. Per germline, CDR1 GTSNPN and CDR2 SVGIG (reference sequence). CDR3 sequence reads: CAWSVGQGGSYGYTF. The CDR3 DNA follows: TGTGCCTGGAGTGTAGGGCAGGGAGGCTCGTACGGCTACACCTTC.

The V gene is TRBV15, the J gene TRBJ2-5, with 8 bases aligning to TRBD1. V lost 1 base, J lost 3 bases, and 4 bases stayed unmatched. Germline V CDR1 and CDR2: LNHNV, YYDKDF (reference sequence). CDR3 length: 15 residues. The CDR3 nucleotides read TGTGCCACCAGCAGAGTCCCGACAGGGGAAGAGACCCAGTACTTC. The encoded protein is CATSRVPTGEETQYF.

The CDR3 bases are TGCGCCAGCAGCTCATGGGCGGGGGGAGATGAGACCCAGTACTTC. Protein sequence: CASSSWAGGDETQYF. This sequence joins TRBV5-1 and TRBJ2-5, with 8 bases identical to TRBD2. CDR3 size: 15 residues. The ends lost 3 bases at V and 5 bases at J; junction bases unmatched: 9. From germline, CDR1 is SGHRS and CDR2 YFSETQ. The variable domain in full, with the rest retrieved from reference TRBV5-1 and TRBJ2-5, is KAGVTQTPRYLIKTRGQQVTLSCSPISGHRSVSWYQQTPGQGLQFLFEYFSETQRNKGNFPGRFSGRQFSNSRSEMNVSTLELGDSALYLCASSSWAGGDETQYFGPGTRLLVL.

The V and J genes are TRBV7-2 and TRBJ1-6; the D gene is possibly TRBD1 (5 bases). Trimming pared 3 bases from V and 0 bases from J, leaving 9 bases between. Germline loops: CDR1 SGHTA, CDR2 FQGNSA. The CDR3 contains 16 residues. The CDR3 nucleotides are TGTGCCAGCAGCTTTGGAGGGGTCTCCTATAATTCACCCCTCCACTTT. It translates to CASSFGGVSYNSPLHF. The full variable domain, in which reference TRBV7-2 and TRBJ1-6 provide the parts outside the CDR3, is GAGVSQSPSNKVTEKGKDVELRCDPISGHTALYWYRQSLGQGLEFLIYFQGNSAPDKSGLPSDRFSAERTGGSVSTLTIQRTQQEDSAVYLCASSFGGVSYNSPLHFGNGTRLTVT.

V gene TRBV28 combines with J gene TRBJ1-2; no clear D gene. The CDR3 is 13 residues long. The germline V gene has CDR1 MDHEN and CDR2 SYDVKM. V lost 5 bases, J lost 4 bases, and 11 bases lay in between. CDR3 protein: CASSPVQSYGYTF. CDR3 sequence (DNA): TGTGCCAGCAGTCCTGTACAGTCCTATGGCTACACCTTC.

This chain joins TRBV20-1 and TRBJ1-5, with 7 bases lining up with TRBD1. This CDR3 region has 15 residues. CDR1 and CDR2 from the germline V gene are DFQATT and SNEGSKA (reference sequence). With V trimmed by 3 bases and J by 4 bases, 9 bases remained unmatched. CDR3 sequence reads: CSASTTGIKNQPQHF. CDR3 bases: TGCAGTGCTAGTACGACAGGGATTAAAAATCAGCCCCAGCATTTT.

The chain links TRBV5-1 to TRBJ2-1, with D hard to call. The CDR3 covers 16 residues. The ends were cut back, 0 bases at V and 0 bases at J, with 10 bases in the middle. Germline CDR1 and CDR2: SGHRS and YFSETQ. The CDR3 loop reads CASSLAFRSSYNEQFF. In DNA form, the CDR3 reads TGCGCCAGCAGCTTGGCCTTCCGCAGCTCCTACAATGAGCAGTTCTTC.

The V and J genes are TRBV18 and TRBJ1-4; D is unresolved. This CDR3 region has 14 residues. The germline CDR1 and CDR2 sequences are KGHSH and LQKENI. The V gene lost 4 bases and the J gene lost 6 bases, with 12 bases spanning the gap. CDR3 nucleotide sequence: TGTGCCAGCTCACGACTGGCATTCGATGAAAAACTGTTTTTT. This encodes CASSRLAFDEKLFF.

J is TRBJ1-2 and V is TRBV2; the D is unclear. Trimming took off 6 bases at V and 6 bases at J, with 11 bases between the two ends. CDR3 length: 12 residues. Per the germline V gene, CDR1 is SNHLY and CDR2 is FYNNEI. Written as DNA, the CDR3 is TGTGCCAGCAGCCCTAGATGGGATGGCTACACCTTC. Amino acids: CASSPRWDGYTF.